Listed below are T cell receptor beta chains from one sample, sequenced in a study of blood T cell repertoires in COVID-19. Some clones are missing from TCRdb's copy, which holds only in-frame ones; the method was immunoSEQ multiplex PCR. The repertoire has 230,000 or so clones, around 80% of them found once; the top ten carry less than 20%. Material: peripheral blood. The receptors originated from a man aged 25-45 years with active or convalescent COVID-19. Each CDR3 is given with its conserved first and last residue. Fields, in order: V gene, clone size, J gene, CDR3 length, D gene, CDR3 DNA, CDR3 protein. D genes are given only for firm matches. Only some rows state a clone size, as once, few, many or a class for expanded clones.

TRBV6-1	-	TRBJ2-1	15	-	TGTGCCAGCAGTGATAGGTTCGGGAATAGTTTGATACAGTTCTTC	CASSDRFGNSLIQFF
TRBV28	-	TRBJ1-2	12	-	TGTGCCAGCAGTTTTTGGGCTGGTGGTGTCACCTTC	CASSFWAGGVTF
TRBV18	-	TRBJ2-2	17	-	TGTGCCAGCTCTCCCCAGACTAGGACAAAAAACACCGGGGAGCTGTTTTTT	CASSPQTRTKNTGELFF
TRBV7-3	-	TRBJ2-1	16	TRBD2	TGTGCCAGCAGCTCTAGGACTAGCCCTTCCTTCAATGAGCAGTTCTTC	CASSSRTSPSFNEQFF
TRBV11-2	-	TRBJ2-1	16	-	TGTGCCAGCAGCTGGTCACGGGGGGCGGCTCGCAATGAGCAGTTCTTC	CASSWSRGAARNEQFF
TRBV6-2/TRBV6-3	once	TRBJ2-2	16	-	TGTGCCAGCAGTTACTCGGGCTATTCAAGACCCGGGGAGCTGTTTTTT	CASSYSGYSRPGELFF
TRBV4-2	few	TRBJ1-2	14	TRBD1	TGTGCCAGCAGCCAACACAGGGGCACGGATGGCTACACCTTC	CASSQHRGTDGYTF
TRBV7-9	-	TRBJ2-1	16	-	TGTGCCAGTGCTAAACCCTCGGCGGTCTCCTACAATGAGCAGTTCTTC	CASAKPSAVSYNEQFF
TRBV24-1	-	TRBJ2-1	15	TRBD1	TGTGCCACCAGTGTCGGACAGGGTCTTGGGGATGAGCAGTTCTTC	CATSVGQGLGDEQFF
TRBV2	-	TRBJ1-2	14	TRBD1	TGTGCCAGCAGTCGGGGACAGCTTAACTATGGCTACACCTTC	CASSRGQLNYGYTF
TRBV3-1/TRBV3-2	-	TRBJ2-2	17	TRBD2	TGTGCCAGCAGCCAAGTGGGTAGCGGGAGTTACACCGGGGAGCTGTTTTTT	CASSQVGSGSYTGELFF
TRBV4-2	-	TRBJ1-3	16	-	TGTGCCAGCAGCCAAGATGAGCAGGTGTCAGGAAACACCATATATTTT	CASSQDEQVSGNTIYF
TRBV4-3	-	TRBJ1-2	16	-	TGCGCCAGCAGCCAAGGGGCGCAACAGGGAAGCTATGGCTACACCTTC	CASSQGAQQGSYGYTF
TRBV4-1	-	TRBJ2-5	14	TRBD2	TGCGCCAGCAGCCAAGTAGCGGGGAGAGAGACCCAGTACTTC	CASSQVAGRETQYF
TRBV28	-	TRBJ2-3	16	TRBD2	TGTGCCAGCAGTACCCGGACTAGCGGGACGACAGATACGCAGTATTTT	CASSTRTSGTTDTQYF
TRBV7-9	-	TRBJ2-7	15	TRBD1	TGTGCCAGCAGCTTAGGGGACAGGGGCCTATACGAGCAGTACTTC	CASSLGDRGLYEQYF
TRBV5-5	-	TRBJ2-1	15	-	TGTGCCAGCAGCTTTAGGTACAGAGACCGCGATGAGCAGTTCTTC	CASSFRYRDRDEQFF
TRBV7-6	-	TRBJ2-5	14	-	TGTGCCAGCAGCTTAGTTACTGGAGGGGAGACCCAGTACTTC	CASSLVTGGETQYF
TRBV6-1	-	TRBJ2-7	13	TRBD2	TGTGCCAGCAACGCGGGGGGAGCCTACGAGCAGTACTTC	CASNAGGAYEQYF
TRBV15	-	TRBJ1-2	13	-	TGTGCCACCAGCCCCCGGGGGGCTTTTGGCTACACCTTC	CATSPRGAFGYTF
TRBV4-3	-	TRBJ2-5	13	-	TGCGCCAGCAGCCGGACTATCCAAGAGACCCAGTACTTC	CASSRTIQETQYF
TRBV28	-	TRBJ2-3	15	-	TGTGCCAGCAGTTTAGGGGGGGCCACCACAGATACGCAGTATTTT	CASSLGGATTDTQYF
TRBV19	-	TRBJ1-1	14	-	TGTGCCAGTAATGACAGTCCTATGAACACTGAAGCTTTCTTT	CASNDSPMNTEAFF
TRBV5-1	-	TRBJ2-4	14	-	TGCGCCAGCAGCTTGCTCGGGGTTGGAAACATTCAGTACTTC	CASSLLGVGNIQYF
TRBV5-1	-	TRBJ1-1	13	-	TGCGCCAGCAGCTTGATTGGCTTCACTGAAGCTTTCTTT	CASSLIGFTEAFF
TRBV19	-	TRBJ2-1	14	-	TGTGCCAGTAAGGGCGGAACGGGGAACAATGAGCAGTTCTTC	CASKGGTGNNEQFF
TRBV28	few	TRBJ1-1	13	-	TGTGCCAGCGGCTGGGACTTGGTCGCTGAAGCTTTCTTT	CASGWDLVAEAFF
TRBV5-3	few	TRBJ2-7	14	TRBD2	TGTGCCAGAAATTGGACTAGCGGCTCCTACGAGCAGTACTTC	CARNWTSGSYEQYF